Below, 24 T cell receptor beta chains from the same sample are listed, as sequenced in a study of blood T cell repertoires in COVID-19. Sequencing was performed with immunoSEQ multiplex PCR; in TCRdb, only in-frame clones are kept and a portion is missing. Here the sample spans some 350,000 clones, around 89% being singletons. Sequenced: peripheral blood. Receptor source: a woman younger than 45 with COVID-19, enrolled during active disease.

V gene TRBV10-1 combines with J gene TRBJ2-3; 7 nucleotides match TRBD1. J lost 3 bases, V lost 5 bases, and 8 bases had no gene match. In germline, CDR1 is WNHNN, CDR2 SYGVQD (reference sequence). CDR3 length equals 15 residues. CDR3 sequence reads: CASSRQGFDTDTQYF. In DNA, the CDR3 is TGCGCCAGCAGTAGACAGGGATTTGATACAGATACGCAGTATTTT.

The chain carries TRBV7-9 and TRBJ1-3; D gene unclear. Germline V gene lookup returns CDR1 SEHNR and CDR2 FQNEAQ (reference sequence). The CDR3 totals 13 residues. V dropped 5 bases and J dropped 8 bases, with 13 bases sitting between them. The CDR3 reads CASSPGLADTIYF. CDR3 in DNA: TGTGCCAGCAGCCCCGGCCTGGCGGACACCATATATTTT.

The chain uses TRBV19 and TRBJ1-3; D remains unclear. The CDR3 sequence is 15 residues long. V lost 6 bases, J lost 4 bases, and 16 bases lay in between. Germline values: CDR1 LNHDA, CDR2 SQIVND (reference sequence). CDR3 amino acids: CASRQQVNQGNTIYF. The CDR3 nucleotides are TGTGCCAGTAGACAGCAGGTGAACCAGGGAAACACCATATATTTT.

J is TRBJ1-2 and V is TRBV6-5; no firm D call. Germline CDR1 is MNHEY and CDR2 is SVGAGI. The CDR3 sequence is 10 residues long. V was clipped by 6 bases and J by 7 bases, with 6 bases between them. Here the CDR3 DNA reads TGTGCCAGCAGGGAGGCTGGCTACACCTTC. It specifies CASREAGYTF.

The chain recombines TRBV7-6 with TRBJ2-7, with D unresolved. Per the germline V gene, CDR1 is SGHVS and CDR2 is FNYEAQ. The V end was cut by 5 bases, the J end by 0 bases, with 14 bases between. The CDR3 contains 15 residues. Here the CDR3 DNA reads TGTGCCAGCAGCAAAGGTATAAGGAGCTCCTACGAGCAGTACTTC. Amino acids: CASSKGIRSSYEQYF.

For this clone: Other DNA sequences within the sample encode an identical CDR3. The CDR3 is CASSRGYEQYF. The CDR3 coding sequence is TGTGCCAGCAGCCGGGGTTACGAGCAGTACTTC. This chain links TRBV27 with TRBJ2-7; D is perhaps TRBD2 (5 bases). V lost 6 bases and J 4 bases, leaving 7 bases between the germline ends. The CDR3 is 11 amino acids. Germline V gene sequence: CDR1 MNHEY, CDR2 SMNVEV (reference sequence).

J is TRBJ1-2 and V is TRBV19; possible D gene TRBD1, 5 bases. This CDR3 is built from 14 residues. Trimming took off 8 bases at V and 2 bases at J, with 15 bases between the two ends. Germline lookup yields CDR1 LNHDA and CDR2 SQIVND (reference sequence). The CDR3 loop reads CASVPGQWNYGYTF. In DNA form, the CDR3 reads TGTGCCAGTGTACCAGGGCAGTGGAACTATGGCTACACCTTC.

This clone was counted only a few times. V usage is TRBV3-1 (or the pseudogene TRBV3-2) and J usage is TRBJ1-6; D not resolved. The V gene lost 1 base and the J gene lost 4 bases, with 14 bases spanning the gap. CDR1 LGHDT and CDR2 YNNKEL come from the germline V gene (reference sequence). The CDR3 contains 17 residues. The CDR3 protein is CASSQGTASGYNSPLHF. The CDR3, as DNA: TGTGCCAGCAGCCAAGGGACTGCGTCGGGGTATAATTCACCCCTCCACTTT.

The chain joins TRBV27 to TRBJ1-1; 7 bases are a match to TRBD1. Germline lookup yields CDR1 MNHEY and CDR2 SMNVEV (reference sequence). There are 14 residues in the CDR3. The V gene end was trimmed by 5 bases and the J gene end by 5 bases; junction bases not matched to a gene: 8. For the CDR3, the DNA is TGTGCCAGCAGTCCTAGAACAGGGGAAACTGAAGCTTTCTTT. This gives the protein CASSPRTGETEAFF.

The V gene is TRBV5-1, the J gene TRBJ1-5; a weak D match, TRBD1 (6 bases). The germline V gene has CDR1 SGHRS and CDR2 YFSETQ. The V end lost 2 bases, the J end lost 5 bases, and 20 bases lay between the germline ends. This CDR3 spans 17 amino acids. The CDR3 region has the DNA TGCGCCAGCAGCTTAGAGCCGGGACATCGGCCGGATCAGCCCCAGCATTTT. Translation: CASSLEPGHRPDQPQHF. Drawing the rest from reference TRBV5-1 and TRBJ1-5, the complete variable domain is KAGVTQTPRYLIKTRGQQVTLSCSPISGHRSVSWYQQTPGQGLQFLFEYFSETQRNKGNFPGRFSGRQFSNSRSEMNVSTLELGDSALYLCASSLEPGHRPDQPQHFGDGTRLSIL.

The chain is built from TRBV7-8 and TRBJ2-3; 8 bases align to TRBD1. Germline loops: CDR1 SGHVS, CDR2 FQNEAQ. This CDR3 region has 15 residues. The V segment lost 5 bases and the J segment 1 base; nucleotides outside the gene matches: 5. The CDR3 sequence is CASSLNRGGTDTQYF. The CDR3 DNA follows: TGTGCCAGCAGCCTTAACAGGGGGGGCACAGATACGCAGTATTTT.

The chain carries TRBV27 and TRBJ1-6, with a possible D match to TRBD1 (6 bases). Germline lookup yields CDR1 MNHEY and CDR2 SMNVEV (reference sequence). This CDR3 has 14 residues. V shed 6 bases and J shed 3 bases, with 9 bases lying between them. The CDR3 reads CASRTGGYNSPLHF. DNA of the CDR3: TGTGCCAGCAGGACAGGAGGCTATAATTCACCCCTCCACTTT.

Points on this clone: One end of the junction is discordant with germline, which a read error may explain. The chain joins TRBV2 to TRBJ1-2; D unclear. This CDR3 has 13 amino acids. Per germline, CDR1 SNHLY and CDR2 FYNNEI. The CDR3 region has the DNA TGTGCCAGTAGTGGGCTGCGGGCCTATGGCTACACCTTC. Protein: CASSGLRAYGYTF.

The chain carries TRBV24-1 and TRBJ1-1; TRBD1 matches at 7 bases. Germline CDR1 and CDR2: KGHDR and SFDVKD. The J segment lost 5 bases and the V segment lost 11 bases, leaving 16 bases of the junction unmatched. The CDR3 extends over 15 amino acids. CDR3 protein: CAIEGAPHRGTEAFF. CDR3 bases: TGTGCCATAGAGGGGGCCCCCCATCGGGGAACTGAAGCTTTCTTT.

V usage is TRBV2 and J usage is TRBJ2-1, with 9 bases lining up with TRBD2. This CDR3 is built from 14 residues. The germline V gene encodes CDR1 SNHLY and CDR2 FYNNEI. Trimming took 3 bases from V and 10 from J; bases not matched to a gene: 7. The CDR3 region has the DNA TGTGCCAGCAGTGACGGCGGGGGGGTAGAAGAGCAGTTCTTC. As protein: CASSDGGGVEEQFF.

The chain recombines TRBV15 with TRBJ2-1, with TRBD1 matching over 7 bases. The CDR3 has 16 residues. With V trimmed by 2 bases and J by 7 bases, 11 bases remained unmatched. The germline CDR1 and CDR2 sequences are LNHNV and YYDKDF (reference sequence). CDR3 sequence: CATSRSRQGWGNEQFF. For the CDR3, the DNA is TGTGCCACCAGCAGATCTCGACAGGGTTGGGGGAATGAGCAGTTCTTC. Together with reference TRBV15 and TRBJ2-1, the CDR3 gives the full variable domain: DAMVIQNPRYQVTQFGKPVTLSCSQTLNHNVMYWYQQKSSQAPKLLFHYYDKDFNNEADTPDNFQSRRPNTSFCFLDIRSPGLGDTAMYLCATSRSRQGWGNEQFFGPGTRLTVL.

This chain joins TRBV5-1 and TRBJ1-1; D not certain. The CDR3 contains 14 residues. Trimming removed 0 bases from V and 1 base from J, with 7 bases in between. CDR1 SGHRS and CDR2 YFSETQ come from the germline V gene. The CDR3 spells CASSLAQKNTEAFF. The CDR3 DNA reads TGCGCCAGCAGCTTGGCACAGAAGAACACTGAAGCTTTCTTT.

The chain combines TRBV27 with TRBJ1-2; 9 bases agree with TRBD1. The germline V gene has CDR1 MNHEY and CDR2 SMNVEV (reference sequence). The V segment lost 0 bases and the J segment 9 bases; nucleotides outside the gene matches: 8. This CDR3 spans 15 amino acids. The CDR3 reads CASSLSSSGQGRYTF. In nucleotides, the CDR3 is TGTGCCAGCAGTTTATCTTCCTCGGGACAGGGACGCTACACCTTC.

The V gene is TRBV2, the J gene TRBJ2-7; TRBD1 matches 7 bases. The CDR3 consists of 12 residues. V lost 6 bases, J lost 3 bases, and 2 bases stayed unmatched. Germline V gene data show CDR1 as SNHLY and CDR2 as FYNNEI. The CDR3 is CASRTGIYEQYF. The CDR3 DNA reads TGTGCCAGCAGGACAGGGATCTACGAGCAGTACTTC.

The chain couples TRBV30 to TRBJ1-4; 7 bases are shared with TRBD1. This CDR3 has 17 residues. Germline V gene lookup returns CDR1 GTSNPN and CDR2 SVGIG (reference sequence). The V gene end was trimmed by 2 bases and the J gene end by 0 bases; junction bases not matched to a gene: 9. CDR3 DNA sequence: TGTGCCTGGAGTTCATTACAGGGGCTTGCAACTAATGAAAAACTGTTTTTT. Protein: CAWSSLQGLATNEKLFF.

The gene calls are TRBV7-9 and TRBJ2-6; perhaps TRBD2 as D (5 bases). CDR3 length equals 17 residues. The germline gives CDR1 SEHNR, CDR2 FQNEAQ (reference sequence). Trimming removed 2 bases at V and 1 base at J, with 12 bases between. The CDR3 spells CASSLPQRDSGANVLTF. DNA of the CDR3: TGTGCCAGCAGCTTACCCCAGAGGGATTCTGGGGCCAACGTCCTGACTTTC.

The genes are TRBV28 and TRBJ1-1; possibly TRBD1 for D (5 bases). CDR3 length equals 10 residues. Between the trimmed V and J ends, which lost 7 bases and 11 bases, there was a span of 11 bases. Germline V gene lookup returns CDR1 MDHEN and CDR2 SYDVKM. DNA of the CDR3: TGTGCCAGCAATCAGGGCCGGGCTTTCTTT. Protein sequence: CASNQGRAFF.

The chain uses TRBV7-2 and TRBJ2-7; TRBD2 aligns across 12 bases. The CDR3 is 16 amino acids. Germline assignment: CDR1 SGHTA and CDR2 FQGNSA. Losses at the gene ends were 5 bases for V and 2 bases for J; bases not matched to a gene: 7. CDR3 residues: CASSTRTSGVPYEQYF. As DNA, the CDR3 is TGTGCCAGCAGCACCCGGACTAGCGGGGTTCCCTACGAGCAGTACTTC.

The chain couples TRBV3-1 (or the pseudogene TRBV3-2) to TRBJ1-2, with 9 positions matching TRBD1. With 5 bases clipped from V and 5 bases from J, the junction kept 6 bases outside the gene matches. The CDR3 is 14 residues long. Germline CDR1 and CDR2: LGHDT and YNNKEL (reference sequence). CDR3 in DNA: TGTGCCAGCAGCTTAACAGGGGGCCCATATGGCTACACCTTC. This gives the protein CASSLTGGPYGYTF.